This T cell receptor beta chain was recovered during a study of T cells in Graves' hyperthyroidism and ophthalmopathy. The CDR3 is 14 amino acids. Trimming stripped 2 bases from V and 5 bases from J, with 12 bases between. Germline CDR1 is MNHEY and CDR2 is SMNVEV (reference sequence). This clonotype occurred many times. Researchers took RNA transcripts and amplified the TCR beta CDR3 regions from them. The HTBI primer set drove a first-round RT-PCR of the TCR CDR3. TCRdb called the multiplex PCR reads again in MiXCR, with one record for every CDR3 protein. The repertoire holds 450,000 to 650,000 distinct CDR3 sequences, with 13% to 15% as singletons.

The TCR comes from a young woman with Graves' ophthalmopathy. The chain recombines TRBV27 with TRBJ2-5; no reliable D call. The sequenced sample was blood. The CDR3 region is CASSLDLKPETQYF. The DNA of the CDR3 is TGTGCCAGCAGTTTAGATCTCAAACCGGAGACCCAGTACTTC.